Detailed here is one T cell receptor beta chain. Assay: immunoSEQ multiplex PCR; the TCRdb copy retains only in-frame clones and omits some. The sample lists over 250,000 clones, around 90% occurring once. The sample originates from a study of cytomegalovirus exposure and HLA in healthy donors. Study context: A subsequent analysis stated that the roughly 120 validation repertoires were run on the same platform as the approximately 700 first-cohort repertoires.

V lost 5 bases, J lost 9 bases, and 17 bases lay in between. This CDR3 has 14 residues. The germline V gene has CDR1 MNHEY and CDR2 SMNVEV (reference sequence). V usage is TRBV27 and J usage is TRBJ2-1; D may be TRBD2 (5 bases). The clonotype comes from a woman aged 25 to 39 in good health and CMV-seropositive. Sequenced input: PBMCs. CDR3 DNA sequence: TGTGCCAGCAGTCCGGGGATTGAGCTTGGTGAGCAGTTCTTC. Translation: CASSPGIELGEQFF.